This is a list of T cell receptor beta chains from one sample in a study of T cells after yellow fever vaccination. Each CDR3 protein gets one entry after TCRdb re-called the 5' RACE reads with MiXCR. Seen here are 100,000 to 150,000 distinct CDR3 sequences, roughly 8.2% observed once, and the top ten hold roughly 43%. Sequences were derived from CD8+ T cells sorted from PBMCs, sampled on the day of the yellow fever booster vaccination. The source is a man aged 18 to 29 who received the YFV17D yellow fever vaccine. Each CDR3 is given with its conserved first and last residue. Each record gives: D gene, V gene, clone size, J gene, CDR3 DNA, CDR3 protein. The D gene is left open where the match is weak. Clone size appears in some rows only: once, few, many, or a class for an expanded clone.

TRBD1,TRBV4-2,few,TRBJ1-2,TGTGCCAGCAGCCTTGAGATAGGACAGGGAGACTATGGCTACACCTTC,CASSLEIGQGDYGYTF
NA,TRBV28,NA,TRBJ2-1,TGTGCCAGCAGTCCCCAAGTGGGAGGAGACTACAATGAGCAGTTCTTC,CASSPQVGGDYNEQFF
TRBD2,TRBV6-2/TRBV6-3,few,TRBJ2-3,TGTGCCAGCAGTTACTCGGCTAGCGGGGGGCCAGGGGATACGCAGTATTTT,CASSYSASGGPGDTQYF
NA,TRBV2,NA,TRBJ2-7,TGTGCCAGCGGACGTTCCCCTGCCGCCTACGAGCAGTACTTC,CASGRSPAAYEQYF
TRBD1,TRBV4-3,many,TRBJ2-2,TGCGCCAGCAGCCAAGACAGGGGGCCCGCCGGGGAGCTGTTTTTT,CASSQDRGPAGELFF
NA,TRBV4-3,many,TRBJ2-2,TGCGCCAGCAGCCACCTCACCGGGGAGCTGTTTTTT,CASSHLTGELFF
TRBD1,TRBV19,few,TRBJ2-3,TGTGCCAGTGGGGACAGGGAGTGGGATACGCAGTATTTT,CASGDREWDTQYF
TRBD2,TRBV29-1,few,TRBJ2-5,TGCAGCACCAAATGGGGACTACAAGAGACCCAGTACTTC,CSTKWGLQETQYF
NA,TRBV11-2,few,TRBJ2-7,TGTGCCAGCAGCCCCGGGGTTCTCCCAAACTACGAGCAGTACTTC,CASSPGVLPNYEQYF
NA,TRBV4-3,many,TRBJ1-2,TGCGCCAGCAGCCAAGGTCCAGTAGCTAACTATGGCTACACCTTC,CASSQGPVANYGYTF
NA,TRBV6-4,NA,TRBJ2-1,TGTGCCAGCAGTGAATCGTTAGGACAGAGCAAGTTCTTC,CASSESLGQSKFF
TRBD2,TRBV20-1,many,TRBJ2-1,TGCAGTGCTAGAGATCGGCTAGCGGGGGGGACCAATGAGCAGTTCTTC,CSARDRLAGGTNEQFF
NA,TRBV7-3,NA,TRBJ2-3,TGTGCCAGCAGCTTAAAGTTCGGTGGCACAGATACGCAGTATTTT,CASSLKFGGTDTQYF
NA,TRBV4-1,NA,TRBJ1-5,TGCGCCAGCAGCAATTCTATTAGCAATCAGCCCCAGCATTTT,CASSNSISNQPQHF
TRBD2,TRBV4-3,many,TRBJ2-1,TGCGCCAGCAGCCAAGATCGGCGGGGGGAATACAATGAGCAGTTCTTC,CASSQDRRGEYNEQFF
NA,TRBV5-6,few,TRBJ2-1,TGTGCCAGCAGCTTGAGTCCAGGAGGGGATGAGCAGTTCTTC,CASSLSPGGDEQFF
NA,TRBV29-1,few,TRBJ1-2,TGCAGCGTTACCGCGACAGGTAGCTATGGCTACACCTTC,CSVTATGSYGYTF
NA,TRBV7-6,NA,TRBJ2-5,TGTGCCAGCAGCGAAGGCAGGGTGGGTCAAGAGACCCAGTACTTC,CASSEGRVGQETQYF
NA,TRBV3-1,NA,TRBJ2-7,TGTGCCAGCAGCCCTGGGGGGCCGGGAGACTACGAGCAGTACTTC,CASSPGGPGDYEQYF
NA,TRBV25-1,once,TRBJ1-4,TGTGCCAGCAGCGCAGGACAGATTAATGAAAAACTGTTTTTT,CASSAGQINEKLFF
NA,TRBV12-3/TRBV12-4,few,TRBJ1-1,TGTGCCAGCACAGAGGTATACACTGAAGCTTTCTTT,CASTEVYTEAFF
NA,TRBV7-9,NA,TRBJ2-7,TGTGCCAGCAGCTTAGTCCCGGGGCCCTCCCCCTACGAGCAGTACTTC,CASSLVPGPSPYEQYF
NA,TRBV30,few,TRBJ2-7,TGTGCCTGGAGTGTACCCCGCCGGGCCTACGAGCAGTACTTC,CAWSVPRRAYEQYF
TRBD2,TRBV5-1,few,TRBJ2-3,TGCGCCAGCAGCTCCCGACTAGCGGGGGGGGTCACACCGCAGTATTTT,CASSSRLAGGVTPQYF
NA,TRBV27,NA,TRBJ2-1,TGTGCCAGCAGTTTAAGTGCGGGGGCCTCCTACAATGAGCAGTTCTTC,CASSLSAGASYNEQFF
NA,TRBV20-1,NA,TRBJ2-5,TGCAGTGCCCGAAGGAGTCAGACCCAGTACTTC,CSARRSQTQYF
TRBD1,TRBV7-8,few,TRBJ1-5,TGTGCCAGCAGTGACAGGGGGTGGCAGCCCCAGCATTTT,CASSDRGWQPQHF
TRBD1,TRBV27,few,TRBJ1-2,TGTGCCAGCAGTCCCATTGGAGGACAGGCGGGGGGCTACACCTTC,CASSPIGGQAGGYTF
TRBD1,TRBV19,NA,TRBJ2-5,TGTGCCAGTACACGGGACAGAGGATCTCAAGAGACCCAGTACTTC,CASTRDRGSQETQYF
NA,TRBV11-2,NA,TRBJ1-3,TGTGCCAGCAGCTTAGATCCAGGATATGGAAACACCATATATTTT,CASSLDPGYGNTIYF
NA,TRBV5-1,many,TRBJ2-5,TGCGCCAGCAGCTTGGACAGGCAAGAGACCCAGTACTTC,CASSLDRQETQYF